One and the same sample provided the 27 T cell receptor beta chains below, sequenced in a study of neurological immune-mediated disorders. TCRdb re-analysed the 5' RACE reads in MiXCR, keeping a single row per CDR3 protein. The data show about 92,000 distinct CDR3 sequences, 3.5% seen once. Input material: PBMCs. The source is a woman aged 50 to 65 with multiple sclerosis.

This clonotype was found many times. The V and J genes are TRBV12-3 or TRBV12-4 and TRBJ2-6; D not resolved. The CDR3 spans 16 residues. Trimming took 3 bases from V and 4 from J, leaving 13 bases between them. The CDR3 loop is CASSFRSGSGANVLTF. Written as DNA, the CDR3 is TGTGCCAGCAGTTTTCGATCAGGTTCCGGGGCCAACGTCCTGACTTTC.

The chain links TRBV10-1 to TRBJ2-1; 10 bases match TRBD2. The V gene end was trimmed by 3 bases and the J gene end by 4 bases; junction bases not matched to a gene: 30. The germline gives CDR1 WNHNN, CDR2 SYGVQD (reference sequence). This CDR3 spans 24 amino acids. Written as DNA, the CDR3 is TGCGCCAGCAGTGACTTGACAGGGGAAGGTAGTGCAATGGTCGGGACTAGCGAGTACAATGAGCAGTTCTTC. This encodes CASSDLTGEGSAMVGTSEYNEQFF.

At least ten counts were recorded for this clonotype. Here the CDR3 DNA reads TGCAGTGCCCAGGGACACAGGATCGGCAATCAGCCCCAGCATTTT. Protein sequence: CSAQGHRIGNQPQHF. The J gene is TRBJ1-5, the V gene TRBV20-1; D perhaps matches TRBD1 (6 bases). The CDR3 contains 15 residues. Germline V gives CDR1 DFQATT, CDR2 SNEGSKA (reference sequence). V dropped 6 bases and J dropped 2 bases, with 17 bases sitting between them.

A few counts support this clonotype. The chain recombines TRBV20-1 with TRBJ2-1; D assignment may be TRBD1 or TRBD2 (5 bases each). V was cut by 5 bases and J by 3 bases, with 17 bases left in between. This CDR3 has 15 residues. CDR1 and CDR2 from the germline V gene are DFQATT and SNEGSKA (reference sequence). This chain's CDR3 is CSASLPGRSYNEQFF. CDR3 in DNA: TGCAGTGCTTCACTCCCGGGACGGAGCTACAATGAGCAGTTCTTC.

This clonotype was counted ten times or more. The chain uses TRBV9 and TRBJ2-5; 10 nucleotides match TRBD2. Unmatched junction bases numbered 10, after V lost 4 bases and J lost 1 base. This CDR3 is built from 17 residues. The V gene's germline CDR1 is SGDLS and CDR2 YYNGEE. CDR3 nucleotide sequence: TGTGCCAGCAGCACACCCTCTAGCGGGGGTTCCCAAGAGACCCAGTACTTC. It specifies CASSTPSSGGSQETQYF.

This clonotype was counted many times. The chain employs TRBV10-3 and TRBJ2-2; TRBD2 aligns across 9 bases. V lost 2 bases and J lost 2; bases outside the gene matches: 12. The CDR3 loop spans 19 amino acids. CDR1 ENHRY and CDR2 SYGVKD come from the germline V gene. The CDR3 DNA is TGTGCCATCAGTGAGGCCCCTGAAGCGGGGGGTCGCAACACCGGGGAGCTGTTTTTT. Translated, it gives CAISEAPEAGGRNTGELFF.

This clonotype was observed at least ten times. This chain connects TRBV9 to TRBJ2-1, with 11 bases that match TRBD2. Looked up from germline, CDR1 is SGDLS and CDR2 is YYNGEE. This CDR3 contains 16 residues. J lost 3 bases, V lost 0 bases, and 2 bases had no gene match. CDR3 protein: CASSVGGLAVYNEQFF. CDR3 coding DNA: TGTGCCAGCAGCGTAGGGGGACTAGCGGTCTACAATGAGCAGTTCTTC.

This clonotype was seen many times. The chain joins TRBV7-2 to TRBJ2-7; D gene uncertain. Germline V lookup: CDR1 SGHTA, CDR2 FQGNSA. The V and J ends lost 5 bases and 2 bases respectively, with 4 bases between them. This CDR3 spans 11 amino acids. CDR3 in amino acids: CASSETYEQYF. DNA for the CDR3: TGTGCCAGCAGCGAAACCTACGAGCAGTACTTC. The variable domain in full, with the rest retrieved from reference TRBV7-2 and TRBJ2-7, is GAGVSQSPSNKVTEKGKDVELRCDPISGHTALYWYRQSLGQGLEFLIYFQGNSAPDKSGLPSDRFSAERTGGSVSTLTIQRTQQEDSAVYLCASSETYEQYFGPGTRLTVT.

Many counts were recorded for this clonotype. This chain connects TRBV12-3 or TRBV12-4 to TRBJ1-3; D gene unclear. V was trimmed by 3 bases and J by 3 bases, leaving 3 bases between them. This CDR3 contains 12 residues. This chain's CDR3 is CASSLDGNTIYF. Here the CDR3 DNA reads TGTGCCAGCAGTTTGGATGGAAACACCATATATTTT.

This clonotype was observed many times. This chain joins TRBV20-1 and TRBJ1-2; D unclear. Per the germline V gene, CDR1 is DFQATT and CDR2 is SNEGSKA (reference sequence). V was pared by 6 bases and J by 5 bases, with 16 bases between. CDR3 size: 13 residues. The DNA of the CDR3 is TGCAGTGCCCCACCCCCTATTGCGTATGGCTACACCTTC. Translation gives CSAPPPIAYGYTF.

This clonotype appeared many times. J is TRBJ2-1 and V is TRBV3-1; tentatively, D is TRBD1 or TRBD2 (5 bases each). This CDR3 has 13 residues. Trimming removed 4 bases at V and 8 bases at J, with 12 bases between. The germline CDR1 and CDR2 sequences are LGHDT and YNNKEL (reference sequence). This CDR3 is CASSPGTVDEQFF. CDR3 DNA: TGTGCCAGCAGCCCTGGGACCGTCGATGAGCAGTTCTTC.

There are many counts of this clonotype. This sequence joins TRBV14 and TRBJ1-5, with D unresolved. V lost 4 bases to trimming and J lost 0 bases, with 4 bases between them. CDR1 and CDR2 from the germline V gene are SGHDN and FVKESK. This CDR3 has 13 residues. CDR3 amino acids: CASSPSSNQPQHF. The DNA for the CDR3 is TGTGCCAGCAGCCCCAGTAGCAATCAGCCCCAGCATTTT.

This clonotype was counted at least ten times. The chain employs TRBV7-2 and TRBJ1-5; perhaps TRBD1 as D (5 bases). Trimming took 1 base from V and 0 from J, leaving 7 bases between them. The CDR3 length is 15 residues. Germline loops: CDR1 SGHTA, CDR2 FQGNSA. CDR3 amino acids: CASSLEGRSNQPQHF. In DNA form, the CDR3 reads TGTGCCAGCAGCTTAGAGGGGCGTAGCAATCAGCCCCAGCATTTT.

This clonotype was counted many times. The V gene is TRBV20-1, the J gene TRBJ1-2; 8 bases agree with TRBD1. There are 14 residues in the CDR3. Germline assignment: CDR1 DFQATT and CDR2 SNEGSKA (reference sequence). After removal of 2 bases from V and 4 bases from J, the junction contained 6 bases not matched to a gene. As DNA, the CDR3 is TGCAGTGCTAGACACAGGGGGGTCAGCTATGGCTACACCTTC. It translates to CSARHRGVSYGYTF.

This clonotype was recorded at least ten times. The chain uses TRBV20-1 and TRBJ2-5, with 8 bases aligning to TRBD2. Germline assignment: CDR1 DFQATT and CDR2 SNEGSKA (reference sequence). Trimming at V came to 0 bases and at J to 5 bases, leaving 5 bases not matched to a gene. The CDR3 loop spans 14 amino acids. The CDR3 region is CSARDVSGVETQYF. As DNA, the CDR3 is TGCAGTGCTAGAGACGTTAGCGGGGTGGAGACCCAGTACTTC.

This clonotype was found many times. J is TRBJ2-5 and V is TRBV7-6, with D possibly matching TRBD2 (6 bases). The CDR3 is made up of 12 amino acids. CDR1 and CDR2 from the germline V gene are SGHVS and FNYEAQ. Trimming cost V 8 bases and J 5 bases, with 12 bases left between them. This CDR3 is CASWGSGETQYF. In DNA, the CDR3 is TGTGCCAGCTGGGGCAGCGGGGAGACCCAGTACTTC.

On this clonotype itself: This CDR3 fails to terminate in the conserved phenylalanine or tryptophan, so it likely reflects a read error. This chain connects TRBV12-3 or TRBV12-4 to TRBJ1-2, with D perhaps matching TRBD1 (6 bases). The CDR3 is 13 residues long. V lost 1 base, J lost 8 bases, and 11 bases lay in between. This chain's CDR3 is CASSLDRVGGYTN. DNA of the CDR3: TGTGCCAGCAGTTTAGACAGGGTCGGAGGCTACACCAAC.

Details on this clonotype: Germline and junction disagree at one end, which may indicate a read error. V and J are TRBV7-7 and TRBJ1-2, with D possibly matching TRBD1 (6 bases). The germline gives CDR1 SSHAT, CDR2 FNYEAQ (reference sequence). This CDR3 contains 16 residues. The CDR3, as DNA: TGTGCTAGCAGCACGAATAACAGGGCTTCTAACTATGGCTACACCTTC. It translates to CASSTNNRASNYGYTF. Variable domain in full (rest from reference TRBV7-7 and TRBJ1-2): GAGVSQSPRYKVTKRGQDVTLRCDPISSHATLYWYQQALGQGPEFLTYFNYEAQPDKSGLPSDRFSAERPEGSISTLTIQRTEQRDSAMYRCASSTNNRASNYGYTFGSGTRLTVV.

The table lists this clonotype with many counts. This sequence joins TRBV6-2 or TRBV6-3 and TRBJ2-7; possible D gene TRBD1, 6 bases. Trimming removed 7 bases at V and 3 bases at J, with 16 bases between. CDR3 length: 14 residues. CDR1 is MNHEY, CDR2 SVGEGT, per germline. CDR3 in amino acids: CASTPPGTSYEQYF. The CDR3 bases are TGTGCCAGCACCCCGCCGGGGACAAGCTACGAGCAGTACTTC.

This clonotype came up many times. The chain recombines TRBV2 with TRBJ1-1; D may be TRBD1 (6 bases). The V gene's germline CDR1 is SNHLY and CDR2 FYNNEI. Trimming removed 10 bases at V and 5 bases at J, with 17 bases between. The CDR3 runs 13 residues. In nucleotides, the CDR3 is TGTGCCACACTACACAGGGAACGGACTGAAGCTTTCTTT. Protein: CATLHRERTEAFF.

This clonotype was detected ten times or more. This rearrangement joins TRBV6-6 to TRBJ1-1, with D perhaps TRBD1 (5 bases). The CDR3 has 16 residues. Deletions cut 11 bases from V and 5 bases from J, with 27 bases between. CDR1 and CDR2 (germline): MNHNY, SVGAGI (reference sequence). The CDR3: CASRTGSLSGVTEAFF. The CDR3 region has the DNA TGTGCCTCGAGAACCGGGTCCCTCTCGGGGGTTACTGAAGCTTTCTTT.

The table lists this clonotype with many counts. The gene calls are TRBV20-1 and TRBJ2-3, with 10 nucleotides matching TRBD2. The CDR3 is 14 amino acids. CDR1 is DFQATT, CDR2 SNEGSKA, per germline (reference sequence). With V trimmed by 4 bases and J by 2 bases, 3 bases remained unmatched. CDR3 sequence reads: CSATSGGHTDTQYF. The CDR3 DNA is TGCAGTGCTACTAGCGGGGGACACACAGATACGCAGTATTTT.

This clonotype was seen ten or more times. The chain carries TRBV11-2 and TRBJ2-2; possibly TRBD2 for D (6 bases). This CDR3 contains 17 residues. V was shortened by 1 base and J by 2 bases, with 14 bases between the two germline ends. Germline CDR1 is SGHAT and CDR2 is FQNNGV. This chain's CDR3 is CASSLGLREINTGELFF. DNA of the CDR3: TGTGCCAGCAGCTTAGGGCTTCGGGAGATCAACACCGGGGAGCTGTTTTTT.

This clonotype was detected many times. The V gene is TRBV5-1, the J gene TRBJ1-2; possible D gene TRBD1, 6 bases. V was pared by 2 bases and J by 6 bases, with 17 bases between. CDR1 is SGHRS and CDR2 is YFSETQ in the germline V gene. The CDR3 extends over 15 amino acids. The CDR3 DNA sequence: TGCGCCAGCAGCTTTGGTGGGGGGCGTCACGATGGCTACACCTTC. It encodes CASSFGGGRHDGYTF.

This clonotype was recorded many times. This chain uses TRBV10-3 with TRBJ2-3; TRBD2 aligns across 10 bases. The germline CDR1 and CDR2 sequences are ENHRY and SYGVKD. The CDR3 is made up of 14 amino acids. Losses at the gene ends were 10 bases for V and 4 bases for J; bases not matched to a gene: 8. CDR3 sequence (DNA): TGTGCCAGCCGTAGCGGGGGGCTCCCAGATACGCAGTATTTT. Translating it yields CASRSGGLPDTQYF.

This clonotype was observed at least ten times. V usage is TRBV9 and J usage is TRBJ2-7; the D gene is possibly TRBD1 (5 bases). V shed 0 bases and J shed 2 bases, with 12 bases lying between them. Germline loops: CDR1 SGDLS, CDR2 YYNGEE. This CDR3 has 15 amino acids. The CDR3 reads CASSVDPGNTYEQYF. As DNA, the CDR3 is TGTGCCAGCAGCGTAGATCCAGGGAACACCTACGAGCAGTACTTC.

This clonotype occurred a few times. The J gene is TRBJ2-3, the V gene TRBV10-3; 10 bases line up with TRBD2. The CDR3 extends over 16 amino acids. The J segment lost 6 bases and the V segment lost 10 bases, leaving 16 bases of the junction unmatched. Germline-derived CDR1 and CDR2 are ENHRY and SYGVKD. The chain's CDR3 is CATLESGGAFTDTQYF. The DNA of the CDR3 is TGTGCCACCCTGGAGAGCGGGGGGGCGTTTACTGATACGCAGTATTTT.